The text below deals with one T cell receptor (beta chain). The germline CDR1 and CDR2 sequences are SGHKS and YYEKEE (reference sequence). Trimming at V came to 4 bases and at J to 6 bases, leaving 4 bases not matched to a gene. The CDR3 runs to 14 residues. The repertoire was sequenced with immunoSEQ multiplex PCR; TCRdb's copy has only in-frame clones and lacks some. The sample has fewer than 200,000 clones, 70% to 90% seen once. The data derive from a study of blood T cell repertoires in COVID-19. This chain joins TRBV5-5 and TRBJ1-5; 10 bases are a match to TRBD1. Sequencing was carried out using peripheral blood. This receptor was identified in a woman between 50 and 59 years old with COVID-19, enrolled during active disease. CDR3: CASSRQGAAQPQHF. CDR3 nucleotides: TGTGCCAGCAGCCGACAGGGGGCGGCTCAGCCCCAGCATTTT.